This entry lists 6 T cell receptor beta chains sequenced from one sample in a study of tumor-infiltrating lymphocytes in primary liver carcinoma (dated by TCRdb to about 2017). The data were produced on an Illumina HiSeq 2500. A constant-region primer and ProtoScript II reverse transcriptase were used to reverse-transcribe TCRbeta-specific cDNA from approximately 500 ng total RNA. TCRbeta libraries were built with three nested multiplex PCR rounds, a slightly modified ARM-PCR procedure. Each of the first two PCR rounds ran for approximately 10 cycles and used multiplex TRBV1-TRBV30 forward primers together with a Cbeta reverse primer. Starting from the raw public reads, TCRdb applied fastp trimming at Q25, assembled clones with MiXCR and retained in-frame beta chains. Duplicate CDR3 protein sequences are folded into a single record with the most common DNA and genes. For this sample the table gives approximately 80,000 distinct CDR3 sequences, of which about 75% were detected only once. Together, the top ten hold less than 30% of the sample.

Without any cell sorting, total RNA and DNA were extracted together from about 19-30 mg of bulk tissue using the AllPrep DNA/RNA mini kit. The sequencing input was tumor-adjacent normal liver tissue. The receptors originated from a man aged 35-49 years with primary liver carcinoma and hepatitis B virus infection.

Note on this clonotype: Lacking the conserved final phenylalanine or tryptophan, this CDR3 likely reflects a read error. The gene calls are TRBV4-1 and TRBJ1-4, with 9 positions matching TRBD1. The CDR3 runs to 18 residues. V lost 1 base and J lost 0; bases outside the gene matches: 6. Germline CDR1 MGHRA, CDR2 YSYEKL. The CDR3 nucleotides are TGCGCCAGCAGCCAAGCGGCGGGACAGGGTGCAACTAATGAAAAACTGTTTTCT. Translating it yields CASSQAAGQGATNEKLFS.

Points on this clonotype: As the CDR3 is not closed by the conserved phenylalanine or tryptophan, this likely results from a read error. The chain has TRBV4-3 and TRBJ2-3; 14 bases are shared with TRBD2. Germline CDR1 and CDR2: LGHNA and YSLEER. Trimming took 0 bases from V and 7 from J; bases not matched to a gene: 15. The CDR3 covers 20 residues. CDR3: CASSQDLPSGTSGRAYTQYL. The CDR3 bases are TGCGCCAGCAGCCAAGATCTTCCCTCCGGGACTAGCGGGAGAGCATATACGCAGTATCTT.

As for this clonotype: This CDR3 fails to terminate in the conserved phenylalanine or tryptophan, so it likely reflects a read error. The chain has TRBV11-2 and TRBJ2-5; 10 positions match TRBD2. From germline, CDR1 is SGHAT and CDR2 FQNNGV. The CDR3 totals 18 residues. The chain's CDR3 is CASSSDPWSSGRGETQYL. DNA for the CDR3: TGTGCCAGTAGCTCAGATCCATGGTCTAGCGGGAGAGGAGAGACCCAGTACCTC.

A remark on this clonotype: One junction end disagrees with the germline gene, perhaps due to a read error. The CDR3 coding sequence is TGTAGCGTTGTGTGGGCTAGCGGGAGGGCATACGATCAGTACTTC. Its protein product is CSVVWASGRAYDQYF. This chain joins TRBV29-1 and TRBJ2-7; 12 nucleotides match TRBD2. CDR3 length: 15 residues. Germline lookup yields CDR1 SQVTM and CDR2 ANQGSEA.

About this clonotype: An end of the junction differs from the germline gene, which may be a read error. The chain employs TRBV29-1 and TRBJ2-2; weak D call: TRBD2 (5 bases). CDR3 length equals 14 residues. Per germline, CDR1 SQVTM and CDR2 ANQGSEA. The CDR3 DNA is TGCAGCGTTGAACGCCAGCATAACACCGGGGAGCTGTTTTTC. Translated, it gives CSVERQHNTGELFF.

The table lists this clonotype with a count of one. CDR3 nucleotide sequence: TGTGCCAGCAGCTCAGCGAGGCTAACCCTGGGAAAAAAAGGGACCCAGTACTTC. Protein sequence: CASSSARLTLGKKGTQYF. V and J are TRBV11-2 and TRBJ2-5; D is unresolved. Germline loops: CDR1 SGHAT, CDR2 FQNNGV. V was trimmed by 4 bases and J by 7 bases, leaving 28 bases between them. This CDR3 is 18 amino acids long.